Listed below are T cell receptor beta chains from one sample, sequenced in a study of beta chain features in type 1 diabetes. Data came from immunoSEQ multiplex PCR; TCRdb stores just in-frame clones and leaves some out. The data contain 900,000 or so clones, 15% to 20% of them singletons. Specimen: naive CD4+ T cells from blood. The receptors originated from a woman under 30 in good health. Each CDR3 is given with its conserved first and last residue. The D gene is left open where the match is weak. Not all rows give a size; the values are once, few, many and, for expanded clones, a class.

>TRBJ2-7|.|few|TRBV6-4
TGTGCCAGCAGTGACTGGCGGGACTACGAGCAGTACTTC
CASSDWRDYEQYF
>TRBJ2-2|.|.|TRBV7-2
TGTGCCAGCAGCTTAATCCGACCACGGACCGGGGAGCTGTTTTTT
CASSLIRPRTGELFF
>TRBJ1-5|.|.|TRBV9
TGTGCCAGCAGCGTAATTGAGGGAAATCAGCCCCAGCATTTT
CASSVIEGNQPQHF
>TRBJ2-5|.|.|TRBV5-1
TGCGCCAGCAGCTTAGCTGGGAACCAAGAGACCCAGTACTTC
CASSLAGNQETQYF
>TRBJ1-2|.|.|TRBV6-6
TGTGCCAGCAGTTCCCACCCGAGAGGATATGGCTACACCTTC
CASSSHPRGYGYTF
>TRBJ1-2|.|.|TRBV6-1
TGTGCCAGCACCGAAAGTTGGAACCCCAACTATGGCTACACCTTC
CASTESWNPNYGYTF
>TRBJ1-4|TRBD1|.|TRBV28
TGTGCCAGCAGTGACCCAGGGGGCGTGGGTGAAAAACTGTTTTTT
CASSDPGGVGEKLFF
>TRBJ2-5|.|few|TRBV19
TGTGCCAGTAGTATCGCCGGAGGGGCCGTGGGGACCCAGTACTTC
CASSIAGGAVGTQYF
>TRBJ2-1|TRBD1|.|TRBV4-2
TGTGCCAGCAGCCAAGTACAGGGGGTAGATGAGCAGTTCTTC
CASSQVQGVDEQFF
>TRBJ1-2|TRBD1|few|TRBV9
TGTGCCAGCAGCGTAGGGGGACAGGGCGATGGCTACACCTTC
CASSVGGQGDGYTF
>TRBJ2-7|TRBD1|few|TRBV11-2
TGTGCCAGCAGCAGCCAACCGGGACAGGGTAACGAGCAGTACTTC
CASSSQPGQGNEQYF
>TRBJ2-7|TRBD1|few|TRBV18
TGTGCCAGCTCCCCCGGGACAGGGACCTCCTACGAGCAGTACTTC
CASSPGTGTSYEQYF
>TRBJ2-7|TRBD1|.|TRBV7-8
TGTGCCAGCAGCTTAGCTTTAGGACAGGGGCCCAACTACGAGCAGTACTTC
CASSLALGQGPNYEQYF
>TRBJ2-1|TRBD1|few|TRBV28
TGTGCCAGCGGTAAACCATACCGGGACAGCGACGTGGAGCAGTTCTTC
CASGKPYRDSDVEQFF
>TRBJ2-7|.|.|TRBV19
TGTGCCAGTCGTGACAGTTCGAGCTCCTACGAGCAGTACTTC
CASRDSSSSYEQYF
>TRBJ2-3|.|.|TRBV14
TGTGCCAGCAGCCAGGCTCTAAAAGATCGACTAGGCCCGGGAACAGATACGCAGTATTTT
CASSQALKDRLGPGTDTQYF
>TRBJ2-1|TRBD2|few|TRBV19
TGTGCCAGTACCCCCGGGGGGACTAGCGGTTACAATGAGCAGTTCTTC
CASTPGGTSGYNEQFF
>TRBJ2-1|TRBD2|few|TRBV7-8
TGTGCCAGCAGCCCAGTGAGGCTAGCGGACAACAATGAGCAGTTCTTC
CASSPVRLADNNEQFF
>TRBJ2-7|TRBD1|few|TRBV5-1
TGCGCCAGCAGCTCGGAAGGACAGGCCACCTACGAGCAGTACTTC
CASSSEGQATYEQYF
>TRBJ2-5|.|.|TRBV11-1
TGTGCCAGCAGCCGATCTAGCGCGCCCCCACAAGAGACCCAGTACTTC
CASSRSSAPPQETQYF
>TRBJ2-7|.|few|TRBV9
TGTGCCAGCAGCGTCGAGCCCCACTCCTACGAGCAGTACTTC
CASSVEPHSYEQYF
>TRBJ2-5|.|.|TRBV5-4
TGTGCCAGCACCGCAACTAGTGGTGGTTTGTCGGAGACCCAGTACTTC
CASTATSGGLSETQYF
>TRBJ2-7|.|few|TRBV7-9
TGTGCCAGCAGCTCCGGGACCCAAATGGTCTTC
CASSSGTQMVF
>TRBJ2-7|.|.|TRBV29-1
TGCAGCGTAACCGTTGGTACAGGTAGCTCCTACGAGCAGTACTTC
CSVTVGTGSSYEQYF
>TRBJ2-1|TRBD2|few|TRBV7-2
TGTGCCAGCACCCTCGGTAGCGGGAGGGCCGGAGGCAATGAGCAGTTCTTC
CASTLGSGRAGGNEQFF
>TRBJ2-1|.|few|TRBV27
TGTGCCAGCAGTCCGGTAATGGCCCCCAATGAGCAGTTCTTC
CASSPVMAPNEQFF
>TRBJ1-2|.|.|TRBV2
TGTGCCAGCAGTATCAATCGGGAAGCTAACTATGGCTACACCTTC
CASSINREANYGYTF
>TRBJ1-5|.|.|TRBV7-3
TGTGCCAGCAGCTTAGGGATGGGGGATCAGCCCCAGCATTTT
CASSLGMGDQPQHF
>TRBJ2-6|TRBD1|few|TRBV29-1
TGCAGCGTAGCCACGGGACAGGGGATTAGTGGGGCCAACGTCCTGACTTTC
CSVATGQGISGANVLTF
>TRBJ2-5|TRBD1|.|TRBV7-8
TGTGCCAGCAGCGAAAAGGGACAGGGGGCGGTGAGATACTTC
CASSEKGQGAVRYF
>TRBJ1-1|.|few|TRBV2
TGTGCCAGCAGTGGCAGTAGGATGAACACTGAAGCTTTCTTT
CASSGSRMNTEAFF
>TRBJ2-1|TRBD1|few|TRBV5-4
TGTGCCAGCAGCCCCGGACAGGCCGGCTCCTACAATGAGCAGTTCTTC
CASSPGQAGSYNEQFF
>TRBJ2-2|.|.|TRBV28
TGTGCCAGCAGTTTCCACCCGGCGGGGACAGTGAACACCGGGGAGCTGTTTTTT
CASSFHPAGTVNTGELFF
>TRBJ2-1|.|.|TRBV19
TGTGCCAGTAGTATAGTGACAGGCAATGAGCAGTTCTTC
CASSIVTGNEQFF
>TRBJ1-2|.|.|TRBV2
TGTGCCAGCAGTGCAGACAGCGGTTATGGCTACACCTTC
CASSADSGYGYTF
>TRBJ2-7|TRBD1|few|TRBV10-2
TGCGCCAGCAGCGAGACGGACAGGGGTTCTCAGTACTTC
CASSETDRGSQYF
>TRBJ1-1|.|few|TRBV2
TGTGCCAGCATCTACGGGACATTGAACACTGAAGCTTTCTTT
CASIYGTLNTEAFF
>TRBJ2-5|.|.|TRBV5-1
TGCGCCAGCAGCTTTGGGCAGCTCCAAGAGACCCAGTACTTC
CASSFGQLQETQYF
>TRBJ1-5|TRBD1|.|TRBV28
TGTGCCAGCAGCGGGACAGCCTTTCGCAATCAGCCCCAGCATTTT
CASSGTAFRNQPQHF
>TRBJ2-6|.|few|TRBV28
TGTGCCAGCAGTTTAGGGGGGAGGACTGGGGCCAACGTCCTGACTTTC
CASSLGGRTGANVLTF
>TRBJ2-4|.|few|TRBV10-2
TGCGCCAGCAGTGAGTTTCGGGCTCCCCCACAGTACTTC
CASSEFRAPPQYF
>TRBJ1-5|.|.|TRBV28
TGTGCCAGCAGTCCTTCGGTGGGGCTGGGATCTTTTCAGCCCCAGCATTTT
CASSPSVGLGSFQPQHF
>TRBJ1-4|TRBD1|.|TRBV5-4
TGTGCCAGCAGCTTGACAGGGGAGCGTCAGGAAAAACTGTTTTTT
CASSLTGERQEKLFF
>TRBJ2-2|.|few|TRBV19
TGTGCCAGTAGTATAAAGGGGTCGAACACCGGGGAGCTGTTTTTT
CASSIKGSNTGELFF
>TRBJ2-5|.|.|TRBV7-8
TGTGCCAGCAGCTTTTCTGCGGAGCAGGGGGAGACCCAGTACTTC
CASSFSAEQGETQYF
>TRBJ1-1|.|.|TRBV6-5
TGTGCCAGCAGTTACGGCAGGGACACTGAAGCTTTCTTT
CASSYGRDTEAFF
>TRBJ2-3|.|.|TRBV7-9
TGTGCCAGCAGCCCGGATATGACAGATACGCAGTATTTT
CASSPDMTDTQYF
>TRBJ1-2|.|few|TRBV4-3
TGCGCCAGCAGCCAAGACCCCCGAAGTAGGGGCTACACCTTC
CASSQDPRSRGYTF
>TRBJ2-7|TRBD1|few|TRBV23-1
TGCGCCAGCAGTCAATCGGGGACAGGGGTCTATTACGAGCAGTACTTC
CASSQSGTGVYYEQYF
>TRBJ2-3|TRBD1|few|TRBV19
TGTGCCAGTAGCAAGGGACAGGTTAGCACAGATACGCAGTATTTT
CASSKGQVSTDTQYF
>TRBJ2-3|.|.|TRBV7-3
TGTGCCAGCAGTTCCAGCACAGATACGCAGTATTTT
CASSSSTDTQYF
>TRBJ2-7|.|.|TRBV28
TGTGCCAGCAGTTCAAACAACTACGAGCAGTACTTC
CASSSNNYEQYF
>TRBJ2-6|.|few|TRBV19
TGTGCCAGTCATAGGAGGCCGAGAGCTGGGGCCAACGTCCTGACTTTC
CASHRRPRAGANVLTF
>TRBJ2-1|TRBD2|.|TRBV5-1
TGCGCCAGCAGCTTGGCTAGCGGGACCTACAATGAGCAGTTCTTC
CASSLASGTYNEQFF
>TRBJ2-1|TRBD2|.|TRBV7-3
TGTGCCAGCAGCTTAATAGCGGGGGACGTAAATGAGCAGTTCTTC
CASSLIAGDVNEQFF
>TRBJ2-1|TRBD2|few|TRBV7-2
TGTGCCAGCAGCTCAAGGGGAGCGGGAAGAAATGAGCAGTTCTTC
CASSSRGAGRNEQFF
>TRBJ2-5|.|few|TRBV4-1
TGCGCCAGCAGCCCAGGAGGGGGGTTGGGGGAGACCCAGTACTTC
CASSPGGGLGETQYF
>TRBJ1-1|TRBD1|.|TRBV6-6
TGTGCCAGCAGCCCTGGCAGGGGGGAGAACACTGAAGCTTTCTTT
CASSPGRGENTEAFF
>TRBJ2-1|TRBD2|.|TRBV27
TGTGCCAGCAGTTTAAGCGGGAGACCATACAATGAGCAGTTCTTC
CASSLSGRPYNEQFF